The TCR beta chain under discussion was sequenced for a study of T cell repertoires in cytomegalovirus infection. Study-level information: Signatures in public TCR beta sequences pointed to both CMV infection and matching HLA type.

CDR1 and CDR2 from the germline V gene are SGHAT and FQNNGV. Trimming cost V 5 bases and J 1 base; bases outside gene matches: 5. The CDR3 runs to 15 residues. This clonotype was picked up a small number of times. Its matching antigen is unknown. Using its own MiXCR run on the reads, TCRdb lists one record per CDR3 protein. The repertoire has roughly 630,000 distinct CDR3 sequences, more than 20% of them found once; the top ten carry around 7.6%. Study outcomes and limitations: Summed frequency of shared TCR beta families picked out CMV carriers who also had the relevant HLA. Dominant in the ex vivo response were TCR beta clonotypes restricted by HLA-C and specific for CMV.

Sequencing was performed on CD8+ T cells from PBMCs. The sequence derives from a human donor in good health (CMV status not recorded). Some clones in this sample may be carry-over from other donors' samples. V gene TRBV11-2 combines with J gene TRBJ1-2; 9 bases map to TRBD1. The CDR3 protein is CASSARDRDNYGYTF. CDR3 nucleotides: TGTGCCAGCAGCGCCCGGGACAGGGATAACTATGGCTACACCTTC. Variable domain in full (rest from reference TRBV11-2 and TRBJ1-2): EAGVAQSPRYKIIEKRQSVAFWCNPISGHATLYWYQQILGQGPKLLIQFQNNGVVDDSQLPKDRFSAERLKGVDSTLKIQPAKLEDSAVYLCASSARDRDNYGYTFGSGTRLTVV.